The 32 T cell receptor beta chains presented below share a single source sample, sequenced in a study of blood T cell repertoires in COVID-19. Assay: immunoSEQ multiplex PCR; the TCRdb copy retains only in-frame clones and omits some. The sample records tens of thousands of clones, roughly 80% being singletons. The sample taken for sequencing was peripheral blood. These receptors were taken from a man in his 70s with acute or convalescent COVID-19.

V usage is TRBV5-4 and J usage is TRBJ1-5; TRBD1 might be the D (5 bases). The CDR3 spans 15 residues. V gave up 4 bases and J gave up 5 bases, with 16 bases separating them. Germline V CDR1 and CDR2: SGHNT, YYREEE (reference sequence). For the CDR3, the DNA is TGTGCCAGCAGCCGTTTCGGGTTCAGGGATCAGCCCCAGCATTTT. Its translation: CASSRFGFRDQPQHF.

This clone was counted a few times. J is TRBJ1-6 and V is TRBV5-4; D remains ambiguous. Looked up from germline, CDR1 is SGHNT and CDR2 is YYREEE (reference sequence). The CDR3 is made up of 14 amino acids. V dropped 3 bases and J dropped 9 bases, with 13 bases sitting between them. Here the CDR3 DNA reads TGTGCCAGCAGCTCCCCGGGATCATTTTCACCCCTCCACTTT. Its protein product is CASSSPGSFSPLHF.

The chain links TRBV6-5 to TRBJ2-1; D is possibly TRBD2 (6 bases). The CDR3 is made up of 15 amino acids. Germline V gives CDR1 MNHEY, CDR2 SVGAGI. V was trimmed by 2 bases and J by 5 bases, leaving 13 bases between them. The CDR3 region has the DNA TGTGCCAGCAGTTACGGTCTAGCGTTCAACAATGAGCAGTTCTTC. Its translation is CASSYGLAFNNEQFF.

This clone was counted once. V gene TRBV29-1 combines with J gene TRBJ2-1, with a weak D call TRBD1 (5 bases). The CDR3 has 14 residues. Trimming shortened V by 4 bases and J by 6 bases, and 16 bases separated the two germline ends. CDR1 is SQVTM and CDR2 is ANQGSEA in the germline V gene. CDR3: CSVVKAGSGNEQFF. CDR3 in DNA: TGCAGCGTTGTAAAGGCAGGGTCTGGCAATGAGCAGTTCTTC.

The genes are TRBV5-1 and TRBJ1-1; D unresolved. The CDR3 contains 14 residues. V gave up 3 bases and J gave up 1 base, with 10 bases separating them. Per the germline V gene, CDR1 is SGHRS and CDR2 is YFSETQ. Written as DNA, the CDR3 is TGCGCCAGCAGCTATCGGGAATCGAACACTGAAGCTTTCTTT. Its protein product is CASSYRESNTEAFF.

In this sample, this clone turned up a few times. The chain uses TRBV10-1 and TRBJ1-5, with a possible D match to TRBD1 (6 bases). The CDR3 sequence is 14 residues long. V was pared by 7 bases and J by 2 bases, with 12 bases between. Germline CDR1 reads WNHNN; CDR2 reads SYGVQD (reference sequence). CDR3: CASTLGGGNQPQHF. DNA for the CDR3: TGCGCCAGCACTCTAGGGGGGGGCAATCAGCCCCAGCATTTT.

The genes are TRBV7-9 and TRBJ1-2; 7 nucleotides agree with TRBD1. The CDR3 runs 15 residues. Germline V gene lookup returns CDR1 SEHNR and CDR2 FQNEAQ (reference sequence). The ends lost 5 bases at V and 3 bases at J; junction bases unmatched: 9. The CDR3 nucleotides read TGTGCCAGCAGCCCGTGGGACAGCCAACACTATGGCTACACCTTC. Residues: CASSPWDSQHYGYTF.

V and J are TRBV10-2 and TRBJ1-4; the match to TRBD1 covers 10 bases. The germline V gene encodes CDR1 WSHSY and CDR2 SAAADI. The CDR3 extends over 16 amino acids. The ends lost 3 bases at V and 10 bases at J; junction bases unmatched: 11. CDR3 sequence: CASSEIVGTGDGKLFF. The CDR3 DNA reads TGCGCCAGCAGTGAAATAGTGGGGACAGGGGATGGAAAACTGTTTTTT.

V and J are TRBV30 and TRBJ1-4; 7 bases map to TRBD1. V lost 4 bases, J lost 7 bases, and 6 bases stayed unmatched. The CDR3 runs to 13 residues. Germline CDR1 GTSNPN, CDR2 SVGIG (reference sequence). The CDR3 DNA follows: TGTGCCTGGAACAGCAGGGACAGTGAAAAACTGTTTTTT. Protein: CAWNSRDSEKLFF.

The V call is TRBV5-6, the J call TRBJ1-4; D is possibly TRBD1 (5 bases). The CDR3 sequence is 16 residues long. V dropped 5 bases and J dropped 6 bases, with 20 bases sitting between them. Germline V gene sequence: CDR1 SGHDT, CDR2 YYEEEE. CDR3 DNA: TGTGCCAGCAGTCGACAAGGACGGGGGGAAGATGAAAAACTGTTTTTT. This gives the protein CASSRQGRGEDEKLFF.

The V gene is TRBV7-9, the J gene TRBJ2-7, with D unresolved. The germline gives CDR1 SEHNR, CDR2 FQNEAQ (reference sequence). The CDR3 consists of 11 residues. V lost 3 bases to trimming and J lost 3 bases, with 3 bases between them. The CDR3 reads CASSFLYEQYF. DNA of the CDR3: TGTGCCAGCAGCTTTCTCTACGAGCAGTACTTC.

V usage is TRBV7-3 and J usage is TRBJ1-1; TRBD1 aligns across 9 bases. Germline trimming cut 6 bases from V and 4 bases from J; bases unmatched to any gene: 9. The germline V gene has CDR1 SGHTA and CDR2 FQGTGA. The length of the CDR3 is 15 residues. CDR3 sequence (DNA): TGTGCCAGCAGTCCCCGGACAGGGGATTTCACTGAAGCTTTCTTT. Amino acids: CASSPRTGDFTEAFF.

The rearrangement joins TRBV20-1 to TRBJ2-1; tentative D call: TRBD2 (7 bases). The CDR3 spans 16 residues. Germline lookup yields CDR1 DFQATT and CDR2 SNEGSKA (reference sequence). Trimming stripped 3 bases from V and 1 base from J, with 16 bases between. The CDR3 DNA reads as TGCAGTGCTAGTCTTCAGGGGACTACATCCTACAATGAGCAGTTCTTC. This encodes CSASLQGTTSYNEQFF.

Only a few counts were recorded for this clone. CDR3 nucleotides: TGTGCCAGCAGGAGGACAGGCTACACTGAAGCTTTCTTT. Translating gives CASRRTGYTEAFF. The rearrangement links TRBV12-3 or TRBV12-4 to TRBJ1-1; 7 positions match TRBD1. The CDR3 contains 13 residues. Trimming at V came to 6 bases and at J to 3 bases, leaving 4 bases not matched to a gene.

This chain uses TRBV7-2 with TRBJ2-7; 14 bases align to TRBD2. The CDR3 runs 15 residues. J lost 7 bases, V lost 5 bases, and 7 bases had no gene match. Looked up from germline, CDR1 is SGHTA and CDR2 is FQGNSA. The CDR3 sequence is CASSIGTSGSIEQYF. In DNA form, the CDR3 reads TGTGCCAGCAGCATCGGGACTAGCGGGAGTATTGAGCAGTACTTC.

The rearrangement uses TRBV18 and TRBJ1-2, with no clear D. V lost 3 bases, J lost 8 bases, and 13 bases lay in between. Per germline, CDR1 KGHSH and CDR2 LQKENI. The CDR3 is made up of 13 amino acids. CDR3 coding DNA: TGTGCCAGCTCACCGAAGGAGACCTCGGGCTACACCTTC. This codes for CASSPKETSGYTF. Drawing the rest from reference TRBV18 and TRBJ1-2, the complete variable domain is NAGVMQNPRHLVRRRGQEARLRCSPMKGHSHVYWYRQLPEEGLKFMVYLQKENIIDESGMPKERFSAEFPKEGPSILRIQQVVRGDSAAYFCASSPKETSGYTFGSGTRLTVV.

This chain joins TRBV3-1 (or the pseudogene TRBV3-2) and TRBJ2-7; D might be TRBD1 (6 bases). Germline V CDR1 and CDR2: LGHDT, YNNKEL (reference sequence). The CDR3 covers 14 residues. Trimming removed 0 bases at V and 5 bases at J, with 11 bases between. This CDR3 reads CASSQDLTGDEQYF. The CDR3 nucleotides are TGTGCCAGCAGCCAAGATTTGACAGGCGACGAGCAGTACTTC.

This chain links TRBV4-2 with TRBJ1-6; tentatively, D is TRBD1 (6 bases). From germline, CDR1 is LGHNA and CDR2 YNFKEQ. CDR3 length equals 14 residues. With 7 bases removed from V and 7 bases from J, the gap between germline ends came to 14 bases. Here the CDR3 reads CASTTLGGNSPLHF. DNA for the CDR3: TGTGCCAGCACCACCTTAGGGGGAAATTCACCCCTCCACTTT.

This clone was seen only once. The gene calls are TRBV5-6 and TRBJ1-6; 8 nucleotides align to TRBD1. The V gene end was trimmed by 6 bases and the J gene end by 8 bases; junction bases not matched to a gene: 7. Germline CDR1 and CDR2: SGHDT and YYEEEE. There are 14 residues in the CDR3. Here the CDR3 DNA reads TGTGCCAGCATCCGGACAGGGAGCGATTCACCCCTCCACTTT. Translated: CASIRTGSDSPLHF.

In its sample, this clone was seen once. The CDR3 DNA is TGTGCCAGCAGCTTAGGTGTACAGCTTGCCTACGAGCAGTACTTC. This sequence encodes CASSLGVQLAYEQYF. The chain couples TRBV7-2 to TRBJ2-7; D ambiguous. Between the trimmed V and J ends, which lost 1 base and 2 bases, there was a span of 12 bases. Germline V CDR1 and CDR2: SGHTA, FQGNSA. The CDR3 length is 15 residues.

V gene TRBV6-5 combines with J gene TRBJ2-1; D is uncertain. CDR1 is MNHEY, CDR2 SVGAGI, per germline. V was clipped by 7 bases and J by 0 bases, with 7 bases between them. This CDR3 contains 13 residues. The CDR3 DNA reads as TGTGCCAGCATAGACTTCTCCTACAATGAGCAGTTCTTC. Encoded protein: CASIDFSYNEQFF.

In this sample, this clone turned up a few times. The chain is built from TRBV12-3 or TRBV12-4 and TRBJ1-4, with a tentative D call TRBD1 (5 bases). The CDR3 contains 13 residues. Deletions cut 6 bases from V and 8 bases from J, with 13 bases between. The DNA of the CDR3 is TGTGCCAGCAGGCACGCTCAGGGAGAAAAACTGTTTTTT. Translated, it gives CASRHAQGEKLFF.

About this clone itself: The junction shows a germline mismatch at one end, possibly a read error. V and J are TRBV6-1 and TRBJ1-4, with D possibly TRBD1 on 6 matching bases. Germline V CDR1 and CDR2: MNHNS, SASEGT. This CDR3 has 16 amino acids. The CDR3 region is CASTESGGAGREKLFF. The CDR3 nucleotides read TGTGCCAGCACTGAAAGCGGGGGCGCCGGCAGGGAAAAACTGTTTTTT.

This sequence joins TRBV10-3 and TRBJ1-2; 7 bases agree with TRBD1. Germline V lookup: CDR1 ENHRY, CDR2 SYGVKD. This CDR3 has 12 residues. V shed 8 bases, J shed 8 bases, and the junction held 8 bases outside the gene matches. Here the CDR3 DNA reads TGTGCCATCGGGAAGGGGGCGCAGGGCTACACCTTC. Translated: CAIGKGAQGYTF.

This clone was found once. The genes are TRBV29-1 and TRBJ1-1; 7 bases align to TRBD1. Germline CDR1 SQVTM, CDR2 ANQGSEA. V shed 5 bases and J 3 bases; nucleotides not matched to a gene: 6. The CDR3 runs 13 residues. CDR3: CSVFRDRYTEAFF. CDR3 sequence (DNA): TGCAGCGTTTTCCGGGACAGATACACTGAAGCTTTCTTT.

This clone was recorded once. This chain uses TRBV28 with TRBJ2-7; the match to TRBD1 covers 9 bases. Germline CDR1 reads MDHEN; CDR2 reads SYDVKM. The CDR3 is 14 residues long. The V gene end was trimmed by 4 bases and the J gene end by 6 bases; junction bases not matched to a gene: 7. CDR3 protein: CASSSPLTGGEQYF. The CDR3 region has the DNA TGTGCCAGCAGTTCCCCGTTGACAGGGGGCGAGCAGTACTTC.

This chain links TRBV7-2 with TRBJ2-3, with TRBD1 matching over 7 bases. The CDR3 is 16 residues long. The junction had 9 bases not matched to a gene; V was cut back by 0 bases and J by 6 bases. CDR1 is SGHTA and CDR2 is FQGNSA in the germline V gene. DNA of the CDR3: TGTGCCAGCAGCTTAGCCCACTACAGGGGCTCGGATACGCAGTATTTT. As protein: CASSLAHYRGSDTQYF. Full variable domain (rest looked up from reference TRBV7-2 and TRBJ2-3): GAGVSQSPSNKVTEKGKDVELRCDPISGHTALYWYRQSLGQGLEFLIYFQGNSAPDKSGLPSDRFSAERTGGSVSTLTIQRTQQEDSAVYLCASSLAHYRGSDTQYFGPGTRLTVL.

CDR3 loop: CASTRDRGGQETQYF. The CDR3 DNA reads TGTGCCAGCACAAGGGACAGGGGGGGCCAAGAGACCCAGTACTTC. This chain connects TRBV27 to TRBJ2-5; TRBD1 agrees at 11 bases. With 7 bases clipped from V and 1 base from J, the junction kept 5 bases outside the gene matches. Germline values: CDR1 MNHEY, CDR2 SMNVEV (reference sequence). The CDR3 sequence is 15 residues long.

The rearrangement joins TRBV5-4 to TRBJ2-5, with D tentatively TRBD1 (6 bases). The V and J ends lost 0 bases and 4 bases respectively, with 10 bases between them. This CDR3 comprises 14 residues. The germline CDR1 and CDR2 sequences are SGHNT and YYREEE (reference sequence). The CDR3 region has the DNA TGTGCCAGCAGCTTGGGGGGGCTCACAGAGACCCAGTACTTC. Translated, it gives CASSLGGLTETQYF.

V gene TRBV28 combines with J gene TRBJ1-1; D is undetermined. The CDR3 runs 14 residues. The V gene's germline CDR1 is MDHEN and CDR2 SYDVKM. Trimming took 4 bases from V and 1 from J, leaving 10 bases between them. In DNA, the CDR3 is TGTGCCAGCAGTTCCCACGGTCGGAACACTGAAGCTTTCTTT. Its protein product is CASSSHGRNTEAFF.

This chain joins TRBV7-9 and TRBJ1-1, with TRBD1 matching over 7 bases. The CDR3 loop spans 15 amino acids. Germline values: CDR1 SEHNR, CDR2 FQNEAQ (reference sequence). The junction had 6 bases not matched to a gene; V was cut back by 4 bases and J by 1 base. The DNA of the CDR3 is TGTGCCAGCAGCTCGCCGGGACAGTGGAACACTGAAGCTTTCTTT. It codes for CASSSPGQWNTEAFF.

The CDR3 protein is CSVADRNSPLHF. The CDR3 DNA sequence: TGCAGCGTTGCAGACAGGAATTCACCCCTCCACTTT. The rearrangement uses TRBV29-1 and TRBJ1-6; D possibly corresponds to TRBD1 (6 bases). Germline-derived CDR1 and CDR2 are SQVTM and ANQGSEA. V was clipped by 4 bases and J by 7 bases, with 8 bases between them. This CDR3 region has 12 residues.